This TCR beta chain is drawn from a study of early T cells in non-severe SARS-CoV-2 infection. Study at large: It was bulk RNA from unsorted whole blood that was sequenced, and the chains were unpaired.

Individual cDNA molecules received unique molecular identifiers during library preparation. One entry per CDR3 protein, called by TCRdb with MiXCR from the 5' RACE reads. The sample lists around 50,000 distinct CDR3 sequences, around 7.7% seen once, with 5.8% in the top ten. CDR1 SEHNR and CDR2 FQNEAQ come from the germline V gene (reference sequence). V was clipped by 1 base and J by 0 bases, with 6 bases between them. This CDR3 comprises 14 residues. Points from the study as a whole: Missing private and CD4 specificities, VDJdb matching favored anti-spike CD8 responses.

Many counts were recorded for this clonotype. Antigen unknown. Sequenced sample: whole blood. This receptor was taken from an adult who was a healthcare worker with PCR-confirmed SARS-CoV-2 infection or an uninfected control (not recorded which). V usage is TRBV7-9 and J usage is TRBJ1-1, with D unresolved. This chain's CDR3 is CASSLGKMNTEAFF. CDR3 nucleotide sequence: TGTGCCAGCAGCTTAGGCAAGATGAACACTGAAGCTTTCTTT.